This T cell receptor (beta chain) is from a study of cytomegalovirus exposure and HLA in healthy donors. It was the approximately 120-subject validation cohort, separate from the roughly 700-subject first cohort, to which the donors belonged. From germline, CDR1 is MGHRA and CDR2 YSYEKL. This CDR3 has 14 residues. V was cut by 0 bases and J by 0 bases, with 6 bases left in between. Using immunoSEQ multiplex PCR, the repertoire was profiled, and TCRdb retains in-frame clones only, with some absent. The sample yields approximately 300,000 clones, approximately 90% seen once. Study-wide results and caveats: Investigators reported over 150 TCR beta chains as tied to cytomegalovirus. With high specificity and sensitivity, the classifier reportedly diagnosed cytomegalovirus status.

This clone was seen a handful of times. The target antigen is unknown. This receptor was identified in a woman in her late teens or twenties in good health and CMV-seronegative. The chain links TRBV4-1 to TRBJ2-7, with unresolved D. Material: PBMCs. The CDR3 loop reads CASSQDRYSYEQYF. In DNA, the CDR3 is TGCGCCAGCAGCCAAGACCGGTACTCCTACGAGCAGTACTTC.